The clone carrying this TCR beta chain has only one observation. Its antigen is unidentified. This specimen belongs to a study of cytomegalovirus exposure and HLA in healthy donors. Study context: Among around 400 genotyped donors, around 81% fell in the Caucasian-associated ancestry cluster. Broader study findings: Common viral pathogens seemed to be connected with several of the most significant clusters, according to a later analysis. Most of the TCR beta V segments (in an earlier analysis) were productive either about 87% or about 30% of the time. Later work associated fewer than 20,000 TCR beta sequences with HLA alleles at 0.05 false discovery rate.

PCR employed 60 Vbeta and 13 Jbeta primers. Measured with immunoSEQ multiplex PCR; TCRdb has only the in-frame clones, and not every one. The data contain approximately 72,000 clones, around 81% of them singletons. Between the trimmed V and J ends, which lost 4 bases and 0 bases, there was a span of 19 bases. Looked up from germline, CDR1 is SGHVS and CDR2 is FQNEAQ. This CDR3 comprises 18 residues. The rearrangement uses TRBV7-8 and TRBJ1-3; the D is unclear. The TCR comes from a male donor in good health and CMV-seropositive. Material: PBMCs. The DNA of the CDR3 is TGTGCCAGCAGCTCCTACTCGGGGTATCAAGGCTCTGGAAACACCATATATTTT. This codes for CASSSYSGYQGSGNTIYF.